This T cell receptor beta chain appears in the sequencing data of a study of OX40 agonist ivuxolimab in advanced cancers. Study-level background: Ivuxolimab was an agonistic, fully human IgG2 monoclonal antibody directed against OX40 (CD134), a costimulatory receptor. Intravenous ivuxolimab was administered to patients every 2 weeks at six dose levels: 0.01, 0.1, 0.3, 1.5, 3 and 10 mg/kg. Of the 50 to 55 dose-escalation patients, hepatocellular carcinoma was present in about 20, melanoma in roughly 15, renal cell carcinoma in 9 and head and neck cancer in 9. In the dose-escalation cohort, about four fifths of patients were male, and the mean age was around 65 years with a range of roughly 20 to 80. Patients were allowed to have had prior anti-PD-1, anti-PD-L1 or anti-CTLA-4 therapy, and 40% of the dose-escalation patients had been treated with checkpoint inhibitors. Partial responses were achieved by three dose-escalation patients, of whom one had hepatocellular carcinoma and two had cutaneous melanoma. Peripheral TCRbeta sequencing aimed to test whether ivuxolimab altered TCR sequence diversity and caused clonal T-cell expansion. The paper reports the monotherapy dose-escalation portion (N ≈ 52 patients) of the phase I ivuxolimab trial.

Genomic DNA was extracted from sorted cells for sequencing of the TCRbeta CDR3 region. The immunoSEQ Assay was used for sequencing of TCRbeta CDR3 regions. TCRdb obtained this table from immuneACCESS and retained in-frame rearrangements with V and J assigned. These tables miss some clones; where compared with another copy, unresolved V genes account for less than half of the shortfall, and the remainder is unexplained. For this sample the table gives some 59,000 clones, of which approximately 87% were detected only once. The top ten hold approximately 4.6% of the sample. Patients with a history of autoimmune disease or receiving systemic immunosuppression were excluded from the trial. Peripheral blood for TCR sequencing was drawn from every dose cohort at baseline, at cycle 4 day 1 and at cycle 7 day 1. Samples came from an open-label, multicenter, first-in-human phase I dose-escalation trial of ivuxolimab. Adults with locally advanced or metastatic melanoma, renal cell, hepatocellular, or head and neck squamous cell carcinoma were enrolled in the trial. CD4+ and CD8+ T cells were sorted separately from peripheral blood before TCR sequencing.

What the authors observed across the whole study: Low levels of normalized T-cell clonal expansion were also shown by some nonresponding patients. Clonal expansion of both CD4+ and CD8+ blood T cells was observed from baseline to week 6 at doses 0.1 to 3.0 mg/kg. The antigen specificity of the peripheral T cells that underwent clonal expansion was not determined. After ivuxolimab, more expanded clones were found on average in CD8+ T cells than in CD4+ T cells. In the 0.1-3.0 mg/kg groups, partial responders were among the patients with the lowest normalized peripheral clonal expansion, particularly in CD8+ T cells.

The CDR3 contains 13 residues, cysteine and phenylalanine counted. Kept here is only the CDR3 DNA, which spans 39 bases and is read in frame from base 1. From V the trimming removes 5 bases and from J it removes 5 bases, while the gene matches leave 6 bases of the junction unaccounted for. Per the germline V gene, SGHVS is the CDR1 and FQNEAQ is the CDR2. Comment on this clone: The antigen it recognizes is unknown. No much larger clonotype is one base removed from it; base qualities were not supplied.

This clonotype originated in an adult with an advanced solid tumor such as melanoma, head and neck, liver or kidney cancer. The sequencing used CD4+ or CD8+ T cells sorted from blood, collected in a trial of the OX40 agonist ivuxolimab. In this chain, TRBV7-8 is recombined with TRBJ2-7; 7 junctional bases match TRBD1. The CDR3 loop reads CASSATGPDEQYF. In nucleotide form, the sequence is TGTGCCAGCAGCGCGACAGGGCCGGACGAGCAGTACTTC.